Described below is a single TCR beta chain sequence and its context. Seattle participants joined during active infection and were tracked over time. This entry belongs to a study of blood T cell repertoires in COVID-19. On the study more broadly: The samples span acute and convalescent COVID-19 from the United States, Italy and Spain. From T cells, B-cell-depleted T cells, or PBMCs came the material, which was cDNA or gDNA.

In the study's own analysis: The authors estimated nucleated cell counts from reference gene primer amplification. Profiled with immunoSEQ multiplex PCR; TCRdb holds only in-frame clones, not every one. V and J calls and clone size follow that table, whereas D and trimming were derived from the DNA. The sample contains around 280,000 clones, around nine tenths of which appear only once. Germline V gene lookup returns CDR1 SEHNR and CDR2 FQNEAQ (reference sequence). V was cut by 6 bases and J by 5 bases, with 17 bases left in between. The CDR3 runs 15 residues. The TCR originated in a woman aged 25 to 39 with COVID-19, enrolled during active disease. This chain links TRBV7-9 with TRBJ2-1; a weak D match, TRBD1 (6 bases). Sequenced sample: peripheral blood. CDR3 in DNA: TGTGCCAGCAGGCGTCTGAACAGGGTCGACAATGAGCAGTTCTTC. As protein: CASRRLNRVDNEQFF.